This T cell receptor (beta chain) was recovered during a study of T cell changes during pregnancy in multiple sclerosis. This clone was detected once. Libraries were prepared by immunoSEQ multiplex PCR; TCRdb keeps only in-frame clonotypes and omits some of them. Of tens of thousands of clones detected, just under 95% appear once; the ten largest clones hold over 3.5%. The ends lost 6 bases at V and 6 bases at J; junction bases unmatched: 10. This CDR3 region has 16 residues. The germline V gene has CDR1 SNHLY and CDR2 FYNNEI. This specimen consisted of peripheral blood, obtained after pregnancy. This receptor was obtained from a female donor in good health, enrolled as a control in a pregnancy study. The chain joins TRBV2 to TRBJ2-1; 11 nucleotides align to TRBD2. This CDR3 reads CASRTPLAGGFNEQFF. As DNA, the CDR3 is TGTGCCAGCAGAACCCCCCTAGCGGGGGGTTTCAATGAGCAGTTCTTC.